The subject of this entry is one TCR beta chain. Its specificity is unknown. This record belongs to a study of T cell responses to AZD1222 COVID-19 vaccine. The study's findings and limits: Spike-specific TCRs gained breadth and depth after people received two AZD1222 doses. Unmutated variant regions are reportedly the target of nearly half of TCRs that are spike-specific. Only five or six individuals given AZD1222 were seropositive at baseline. Donors were mostly white British, more females; clonal diversity possibly underestimated.

Data came from immunoSEQ multiplex PCR; TCRdb stores just in-frame clones and leaves some out. The sample records tens of thousands of clones, approximately 89% being singletons. The receptor comes from an adult in good health. The specimen comprised peripheral blood, sampled on day 0 of MenACWY control vaccination.

In DNA form, the CDR3 reads TGTGCCAGCAGCCAATGGGGGGCTTACACTGAAGCTTTCTTT. It encodes CASSQWGAYTEAFF. The rearrangement joins TRBV3-1 (or the pseudogene TRBV3-2) to TRBJ1-1; D perhaps matches TRBD1 (6 bases). This CDR3 spans 14 amino acids. Germline V gene data show CDR1 as LGHDT and CDR2 as YNNKEL (reference sequence). Trimming stripped 2 bases from V and 3 bases from J, with 10 bases between.